The next 4 T cell receptor beta chains were all read from a single sample in a study of early T cells in non-severe SARS-CoV-2 infection. Each CDR3 protein gets one entry after TCRdb re-called the 5' RACE reads with MiXCR. Of 40,000 to 55,000 distinct CDR3 sequences detected, roughly 6.1% appear once; the ten largest clones hold 20% to 25%. The sequences come from whole blood, collected at baseline. Receptors originate from an adult who was a healthcare worker with PCR-confirmed SARS-CoV-2 infection or an uninfected control (not recorded which).

This clonotype has ten or more counts. This sequence joins TRBV11-2 and TRBJ2-7; D might be TRBD1 (7 bases). Germline V gives CDR1 SGHAT, CDR2 FQNNGV. This CDR3 has 16 amino acids. V lost 1 base to trimming and J lost 9 bases, with 22 bases between them. In DNA form, the CDR3 reads TGTGCCAGCAGCTTAGTGCGGGACAGCCCCTGGGCCGGGCAGTACTTC. Translation: CASSLVRDSPWAGQYF.

In this sample, this clonotype turned up many times. V gene TRBV10-2 combines with J gene TRBJ2-2; 7 nucleotides align to TRBD1. Germline CDR1 reads WSHSY; CDR2 reads SAAADI. V was pared by 8 bases and J by 5 bases, with 14 bases of the junction left unmatched. The CDR3 extends over 16 amino acids. In DNA, the CDR3 is TGCGCCAGCTGGTTCGAGACAGGGAAAAGGACCGGGGAGCTGTTTTTT. Amino acids: CASWFETGKRTGELFF.

This clonotype was recorded many times. J is TRBJ2-1 and V is TRBV27, with 12 positions matching TRBD2. Per the germline V gene, CDR1 is MNHEY and CDR2 is SMNVEV (reference sequence). The V gene end was trimmed by 5 bases and the J gene end by 3 bases; junction bases not matched to a gene: 5. CDR3 length equals 16 residues. As DNA, the CDR3 is TGTGCCAGCAGTCCCGGGACTAGCGGGTTCTACAATGAGCAGTTCTTC. Translation: CASSPGTSGFYNEQFF.

This clonotype was found many times. The CDR3 spells CASSLPGSLEQYF. The CDR3, as DNA: TGTGCCAGCAGCCTGCCGGGATCCCTTGAGCAGTACTTC. The gene calls are TRBV7-2 and TRBJ2-7, with TRBD2 as a possible D gene (5 bases). The length of the CDR3 is 13 residues. V lost 5 bases, J lost 7 bases, and 15 bases lay in between. Germline V gives CDR1 SGHTA, CDR2 FQGNSA. Full variable domain (remainder filled in from reference TRBV7-2 and TRBJ2-7): GAGVSQSPSNKVTEKGKDVELRCDPISGHTALYWYRQSLGQGLEFLIYFQGNSAPDKSGLPSDRFSAERTGGSVSTLTIQRTQQEDSAVYLCASSLPGSLEQYFGPGTRLTVT.